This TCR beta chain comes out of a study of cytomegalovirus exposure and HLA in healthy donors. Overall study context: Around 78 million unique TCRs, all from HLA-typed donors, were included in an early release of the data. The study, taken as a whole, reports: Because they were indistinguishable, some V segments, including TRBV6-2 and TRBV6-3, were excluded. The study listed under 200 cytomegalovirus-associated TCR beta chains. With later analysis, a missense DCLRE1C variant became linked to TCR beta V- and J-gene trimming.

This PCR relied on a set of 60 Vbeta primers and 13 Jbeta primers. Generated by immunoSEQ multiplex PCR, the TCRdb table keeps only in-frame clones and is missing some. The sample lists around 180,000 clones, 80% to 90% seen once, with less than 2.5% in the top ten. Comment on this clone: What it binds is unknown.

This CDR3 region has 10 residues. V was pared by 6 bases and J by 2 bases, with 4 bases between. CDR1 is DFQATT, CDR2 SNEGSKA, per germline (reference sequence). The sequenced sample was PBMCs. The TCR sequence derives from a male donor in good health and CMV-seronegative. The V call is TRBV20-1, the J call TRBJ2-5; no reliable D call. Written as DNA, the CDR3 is TGCAGTGCCCGGCAAGAGACCCAGTACTTC. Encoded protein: CSARQETQYF.